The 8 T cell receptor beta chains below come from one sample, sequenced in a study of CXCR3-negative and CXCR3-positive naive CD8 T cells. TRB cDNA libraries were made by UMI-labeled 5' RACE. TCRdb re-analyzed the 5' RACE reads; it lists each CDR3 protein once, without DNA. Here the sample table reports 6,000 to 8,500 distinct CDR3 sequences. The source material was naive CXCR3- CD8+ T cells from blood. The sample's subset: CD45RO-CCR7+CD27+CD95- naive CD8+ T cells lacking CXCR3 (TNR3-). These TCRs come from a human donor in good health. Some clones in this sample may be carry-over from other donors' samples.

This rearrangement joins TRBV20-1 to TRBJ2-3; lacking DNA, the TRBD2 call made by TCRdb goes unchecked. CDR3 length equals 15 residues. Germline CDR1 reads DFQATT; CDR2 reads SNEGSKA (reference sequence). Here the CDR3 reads CSAPRSGVGTDTQYF.

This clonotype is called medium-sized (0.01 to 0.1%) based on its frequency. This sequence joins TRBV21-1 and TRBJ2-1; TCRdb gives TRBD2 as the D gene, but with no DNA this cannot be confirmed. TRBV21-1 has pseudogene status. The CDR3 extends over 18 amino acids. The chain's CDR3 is CASDTGTSGGPSYNEQFF.

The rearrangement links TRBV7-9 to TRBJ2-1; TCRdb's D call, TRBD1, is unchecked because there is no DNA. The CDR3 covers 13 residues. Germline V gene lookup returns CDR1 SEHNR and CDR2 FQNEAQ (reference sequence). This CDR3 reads CASSVGTPNEQFF.

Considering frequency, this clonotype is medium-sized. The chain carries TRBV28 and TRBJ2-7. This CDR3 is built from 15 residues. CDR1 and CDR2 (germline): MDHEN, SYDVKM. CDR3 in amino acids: CASSLKVVSSYEQYF.

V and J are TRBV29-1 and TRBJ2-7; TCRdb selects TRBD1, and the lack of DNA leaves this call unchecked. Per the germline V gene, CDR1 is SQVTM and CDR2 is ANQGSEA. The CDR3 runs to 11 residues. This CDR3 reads CSAITGTGGYF.

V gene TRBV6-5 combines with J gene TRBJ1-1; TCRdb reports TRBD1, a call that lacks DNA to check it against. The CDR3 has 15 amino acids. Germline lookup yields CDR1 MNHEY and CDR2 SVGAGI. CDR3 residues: CASSYRQGVNTEAFF.

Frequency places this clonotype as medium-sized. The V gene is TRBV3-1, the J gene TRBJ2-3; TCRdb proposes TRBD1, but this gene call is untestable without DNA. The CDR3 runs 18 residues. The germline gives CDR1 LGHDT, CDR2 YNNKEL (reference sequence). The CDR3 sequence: CASSQDGGQGLRADTQYF.

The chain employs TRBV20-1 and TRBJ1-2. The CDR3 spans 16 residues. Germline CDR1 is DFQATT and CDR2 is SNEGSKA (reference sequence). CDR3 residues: CSPQTQDQSTYGGYTF.